This entry lists 21 T cell receptor beta chains sequenced from one sample in a study of OX40 agonist ivuxolimab in advanced cancers. The repertoire was sequenced with immunoSEQ multiplex PCR; TCRdb's copy has only in-frame clones and lacks some. The sample lists 7,000 to 9,000 clones, roughly 90% occurring once. Sequenced material: CD4+ or CD8+ T cells sorted from blood, taken in a trial of the OX40 agonist ivuxolimab. All receptors derive from an adult with an advanced solid tumor such as melanoma, head and neck, liver or kidney cancer.

The chain couples TRBV10-3 to TRBJ1-6; 8 bases match TRBD1. The CDR3 totals 13 residues. CDR1 is ENHRY, CDR2 SYGVKD, per germline. V lost 6 bases and J lost 12; bases outside the gene matches: 7. The CDR3 DNA follows: TGTGCCATCAGGGAGGGGACAGGCCTACCCCTCCACTTT. Protein: CAIREGTGLPLHF.

Details on this clone: The junction does not match germline at one end; this may be a read error. The chain uses TRBV5-4 and TRBJ1-6; 10 bases are shared with TRBD1. Germline values: CDR1 SGHNT, CDR2 YYREEE (reference sequence). The CDR3 is made up of 17 amino acids. The CDR3 sequence: CASSQESGTGEYSPLHF. The CDR3 coding sequence is TGCGCCAGCAGCCAAGAATCCGGGACAGGGGAGTATTCACCCCTCCACTTT. Filled out from reference TRBV5-4 and TRBJ1-6, the complete variable domain reads ETGVTQSPTHLIKTRGQQVTLRCSSQSGHNTVSWYQQALGQGPQFIFQYYREEENGRGNFPPRFSGLQFPNYSSELNVNALELDDSALYLCASSQESGTGEYSPLHFGNGTRLTVT.

The chain carries TRBV4-3 and TRBJ2-2, with a tentative D call TRBD1 (7 bases). This CDR3 is built from 18 residues. The germline gives CDR1 LGHNA, CDR2 YSLEER. V lost 4 bases and J 1 base, leaving 19 bases between the germline ends. CDR3 in amino acids: CASSLRGTDFLNTGELFF. In nucleotides, the CDR3 is TGCGCCAGCAGCCTCCGGGGGACAGACTTCTTGAACACCGGGGAGCTGTTTTTT.

This chain uses TRBV11-2 with TRBJ1-2; D possibly corresponds to TRBD1 (5 bases). Germline V gene data show CDR1 as SGHAT and CDR2 as FQNNGV. V was cut by 5 bases and J by 4 bases, with 11 bases left in between. This CDR3 contains 13 residues. This CDR3 reads CASSQGLIYGYTF. CDR3 DNA sequence: TGTGCCAGCAGCCAGGGACTGATCTATGGCTACACCTTC.

This chain uses TRBV7-9 with TRBJ2-7; 8 bases are shared with TRBD1. The CDR3 has 14 amino acids. From germline, CDR1 is SEHNR and CDR2 FQNEAQ (reference sequence). V lost 4 bases to trimming and J lost 2 bases; unmatched junction nucleotides: 4. The CDR3 loop is CASSYPRGPYEQYF. Written as DNA, the CDR3 is TGTGCCAGCAGCTACCCCAGGGGGCCCTACGAGCAGTACTTC.

The rearrangement links TRBV28 to TRBJ1-1; perhaps TRBD1 as D (6 bases). Trimming removed 2 bases at V and 5 bases at J, with 9 bases between. CDR3 length: 13 amino acids. CDR1 is MDHEN and CDR2 is SYDVKM in the germline V gene. The CDR3 DNA reads TGTGCCAGCAGTTTAGTCAGGGGTACTGAAGCTTTCTTT. Amino acids: CASSLVRGTEAFF.

This chain connects TRBV28 to TRBJ1-4, with D tentatively TRBD1 (5 bases). V lost 3 bases and J 8 bases, leaving 10 bases between the germline ends. The germline gives CDR1 MDHEN, CDR2 SYDVKM. The CDR3 is made up of 13 amino acids. CDR3 DNA sequence: TGTGCCAGCAGTTTCACACGGGGCGAAAAACTGTTTTTT. Its translation: CASSFTRGEKLFF.

V usage is TRBV5-1 and J usage is TRBJ2-5, with D perhaps TRBD2 (5 bases). The V gene lost 2 bases and the J gene lost 4 bases, with 12 bases spanning the gap. In germline, CDR1 is SGHRS, CDR2 YFSETQ. There are 14 residues in the CDR3. The DNA for the CDR3 is TGCGCCAGCAGCTTTAGGACGGCGGGAGAGACCCAGTACTTC. This gives the protein CASSFRTAGETQYF.

In this sample, this clone turned up once. CDR3 amino acids: CASSSLRGGDTEAFF. For the CDR3, the DNA is TGTGCCAGCAGCTCCCTCCGAGGAGGGGACACTGAAGCTTTCTTT. The V gene is TRBV7-8, the J gene TRBJ1-1; D possibly corresponds to TRBD1 (5 bases). Germline lookup yields CDR1 SGHVS and CDR2 FQNEAQ. CDR3 length: 15 amino acids. Trimming took 4 bases from V and 3 from J, leaving 15 bases between them.

The chain has TRBV7-9 and TRBJ1-4; a possible D gene is TRBD1 (5 bases). Trimming removed 5 bases at V and 0 bases at J, with 10 bases between. Germline V gene lookup returns CDR1 SEHNR and CDR2 FQNEAQ (reference sequence). The CDR3 has 15 amino acids. The CDR3 DNA follows: TGTGCCAGCAGCCCCGGGGCGGCAACTAATGAAAAACTGTTTTTT. It specifies CASSPGAATNEKLFF.

This clone came up once. This sequence joins TRBV29-1 and TRBJ1-2; the D is unclear. Deletions cut 0 bases from V and 5 bases from J, with 10 bases between. There are 13 residues in the CDR3. The V gene's germline CDR1 is SQVTM and CDR2 ANQGSEA. CDR3 loop: CSVEDRWQYGYTF. In DNA form, the CDR3 reads TGCAGCGTTGAAGATCGGTGGCAGTATGGCTACACCTTC. The whole variable domain, filled in from reference TRBV29-1 and TRBJ1-2, reads SAVISQKPSRDICQRGTSLTIQCQVDSQVTMMFWYRQQPGQSLTLIATANQGSEATYESGFVIDKFPISRPNLTFSTLTVSNMSPEDSSIYLCSVEDRWQYGYTFGSGTRLTVV.

This rearrangement joins TRBV27 to TRBJ2-3; unclear D gene. The length of the CDR3 is 15 residues. V lost 0 bases and J lost 6, with 13 bases in between. CDR1 and CDR2 from the germline V gene are MNHEY and SMNVEV (reference sequence). The CDR3 DNA follows: TGTGCCAGCAGTTTATCGAACGGATTCACGGATACGCAGTATTTT. Protein: CASSLSNGFTDTQYF.

The chain couples TRBV27 to TRBJ2-1; possibly TRBD1 for D (5 bases). This CDR3 is 14 amino acids long. Trimming took off 5 bases at V and 2 bases at J, with 10 bases between the two ends. Germline V gene lookup returns CDR1 MNHEY and CDR2 SMNVEV (reference sequence). The CDR3 here is CASSRAGPYNEQFF. DNA for the CDR3: TGTGCCAGCAGTCGGGCAGGGCCCTACAATGAGCAGTTCTTC.

This rearrangement joins TRBV6-1 to TRBJ1-2, with D perhaps TRBD1 (6 bases). Trimming pared 2 bases from V and 4 bases from J, leaving 11 bases between. This CDR3 spans 14 amino acids. Germline values: CDR1 MNHNS, CDR2 SASEGT. The CDR3 DNA sequence: TGTGCCAGCAGTGAATCAGGGGCTCCCTATGGCTACACCTTC. Protein: CASSESGAPYGYTF.

The chain couples TRBV27 to TRBJ2-2; D remains ambiguous. This CDR3 is 15 amino acids long. Trimming shortened V by 2 bases and J by 2 bases, and 9 bases separated the two germline ends. The germline V gene encodes CDR1 MNHEY and CDR2 SMNVEV (reference sequence). The CDR3 region has the DNA TGTGCCAGCAGTTTACTTATAGGCAACACCGGGGAGCTGTTTTTT. It translates to CASSLLIGNTGELFF.

This chain connects TRBV6-5 to TRBJ2-7, with 7 bases that match TRBD1. The germline gives CDR1 MNHEY, CDR2 SVGAGI. Germline trimming cut 4 bases from V and 3 bases from J; bases unmatched to any gene: 6. CDR3 length equals 14 residues. The chain's CDR3 is CASSSRGGYYEQYF. As DNA, the CDR3 is TGTGCCAGCAGTTCTAGAGGGGGCTACTACGAGCAGTACTTC.

The chain has TRBV7-3 and TRBJ1-2; D perhaps matches TRBD1 (5 bases). This CDR3 has 13 residues. Per germline, CDR1 SGHTA and CDR2 FQGTGA. The ends were cut back, 11 bases at V and 4 bases at J, with 17 bases in the middle. CDR3 nucleotide sequence: TGTGCCCCCGGGGGTTTCGGTAGCTATGGCTACACCTTC. Its translation: CAPGGFGSYGYTF.

The chain uses TRBV5-1 and TRBJ1-5, with 7 bases identical to TRBD1. Germline CDR1 reads SGHRS; CDR2 reads YFSETQ. The V segment lost 8 bases and the J segment 2 bases; nucleotides outside the gene matches: 13. This CDR3 region has 16 residues. The CDR3 nucleotides are TGCGCCAGACTCCCAGGGGGGCTGGATGGCAATCAGCCCCAGCATTTT. Protein: CARLPGGLDGNQPQHF.

This clone was observed once. This chain uses TRBV6-6 with TRBJ2-7; TRBD2 agrees at 9 bases. CDR3 length: 15 amino acids. Germline values: CDR1 MNHNY, CDR2 SVGAGI (reference sequence). Losses at the gene ends were 2 bases for V and 4 bases for J; bases not matched to a gene: 6. This chain's CDR3 is CASSYAAAGGYEQYF. The CDR3 nucleotides read TGTGCCAGCAGTTACGCGGCGGCGGGAGGGTACGAGCAGTACTTC.

The rearrangement links TRBV4-1 to TRBJ1-5, with D unresolved. Trimming shortened V by 1 base and J by 7 bases, and 11 bases separated the two germline ends. Germline V gene data show CDR1 as MGHRA and CDR2 as YSYEKL. This CDR3 is built from 14 residues. This CDR3 reads CASSQGFVGQPQHF. The CDR3 region has the DNA TGCGCCAGCAGCCAAGGGTTCGTGGGCCAGCCCCAGCATTTT.

The genes are TRBV9 and TRBJ2-5, with unresolved D. The germline V gene encodes CDR1 SGDLS and CDR2 YYNGEE. V lost 1 base and J 4 bases, leaving 14 bases between the germline ends. The CDR3 is 15 amino acids. DNA for the CDR3: TGTGCCAGCAGCGTATCCCGGGCTAGTGGAGAGACCCAGTACTTC. Amino acid sequence: CASSVSRASGETQYF.